The entry that follows covers one TCR beta chain sequence. The sample belongs to a study of control samples from healthy donors and cancer patients. Clones were read by immunoSEQ multiplex PCR, and TCRdb kept only the in-frame ones, dropping some. The table has about 180,000 clones, 90% seen once. V lost 6 bases to trimming and J lost 8 bases; unmatched junction nucleotides: 6. Germline V gene sequence: CDR1 MNHEY, CDR2 SVGEGT. The CDR3 totals 13 residues. The TCR comes from a woman in her forties or fifties in good health. The rearrangement joins TRBV6-2 or TRBV6-3 to TRBJ1-2; 10 nucleotides align to TRBD1. The source material was blood. CDR3: CASSRGQGSGYTF. The CDR3 region has the DNA TGTGCCAGCAGCAGGGGACAGGGGAGCGGCTACACCTTC.